A selection of T cell receptor beta chains follows, all from one sample in a study of blood T cell repertoires in COVID-19. Profiling relied on immunoSEQ multiplex PCR, and the TCRdb table lists in-frame clones only, not all of them. The sample has roughly 120,000 clones, about 90% seen once. The sample consisted of peripheral blood. Every receptor here comes from a woman in her 50s with acute or convalescent COVID-19. Both conserved end residues are part of each CDR3. The order of the fields is clone size, V gene, J gene, D gene, CDR3 protein, CDR3 DNA. A D gene is named only where the DNA matches it firmly. Rows may omit the clone size; those that give it use once, few, many or a size class.

>-|TRBV28|TRBJ2-7|TRBD2
CASARLAGEDTYEQYF
TGTGCCAGTGCGAGACTAGCGGGAGAAGACACGTACGAGCAGTACTTC
>-|TRBV5-8|TRBJ2-2|TRBD1
CASSPADRTLGLYTGELFF
TGTGCCAGCAGCCCGGCGGACAGGACACTAGGCCTTTACACCGGGGAGCTGTTTTTT
>-|TRBV4-1|TRBJ1-3|-
CASSQLLSDSGNTIYF
TGCGCCAGCAGCCAACTACTCAGCGATAGTGGAAACACCATATATTTT
>-|TRBV11-2|TRBJ2-6|TRBD1
CASSLRTGRSAGANVLTF
TGTGCCAGCAGCTTGAGGACAGGTAGAAGCGCTGGGGCCAACGTCCTGACTTTC
>-|TRBV19|TRBJ2-1|-
CASTEGVGYEQFF
TGTGCCAGTACAGAGGGAGTAGGATATGAGCAGTTCTTC
>-|TRBV12-3/TRBV12-4|TRBJ2-1|TRBD1
CASSLEIGGMKFF
TGTGCCAGCAGTTTAGAGATAGGGGGCATGAAGTTCTTC
>-|TRBV3-1/TRBV3-2|TRBJ1-1|TRBD1
CASSQEPGQVSEAFF
TGTGCCAGCAGCCAAGAACCCGGACAGGTCTCTGAAGCTTTCTTT
>few|TRBV5-6|TRBJ1-3|-
CASSLDLNSGNTIYF
TGTGCCAGCAGCTTGGACCTAAACTCTGGAAACACCATATATTTT
>-|TRBV27|TRBJ2-1|TRBD2
CASSPLAGRYNEQFF
TGTGCCAGCAGTCCACTAGCGGGGAGGTACAATGAGCAGTTCTTC
>-|TRBV7-3|TRBJ1-1|-
CASSRGGDAEAFF
TGTGCCAGCAGTCGCGGGGGGGACGCTGAAGCTTTCTTT
>-|TRBV28|TRBJ1-2|TRBD1
CASSLGGSGGSSYGYTF
TGTGCCAGCAGTTTAGGGGGGTCAGGGGGCTCAAGCTATGGCTACACCTTC
>once|TRBV2|TRBJ1-5|-
CASSVYSNQPQHF
TGTGCCAGCAGTGTCTATAGCAATCAGCCCCAGCATTTT
>-|TRBV6-1|TRBJ1-2|-
CASSDRWAGGYTF
TGTGCCAGCAGTGACAGGTGGGCGGGTGGCTACACCTTC
>-|TRBV6-5|TRBJ1-2|TRBD1
CASSYTDRGLGGYTF
TGTGCCAGCAGCTACACCGACAGGGGGTTAGGCGGCTACACCTTC
>-|TRBV2|TRBJ1-2|-
CASRSRGVAGSLRSPNYGYTF
TGTGCCAGCAGAAGTCGGGGGGTTGCAGGGAGCCTCCGTTCACCTAACTATGGCTACACCTTC
>-|TRBV2|TRBJ2-1|TRBD2
CASSETSGRAESYNEQFF
TGTGCCAGCAGCGAAACTAGCGGGAGGGCCGAATCCTACAATGAGCAGTTCTTC